One and the same sample provided the 5 T cell receptor beta chains below, sequenced in a study of radiotherapy plus CTLA-4 blockade in lung cancer. Generated by immunoSEQ multiplex PCR, the TCRdb table keeps only in-frame clones and is missing some. The table lists under 70,000 clones, roughly 77% of them singletons. Material: peripheral blood, obtained from a patient treated with radiotherapy plus ipilimumab. These receptors were obtained from a human donor with non-small cell lung cancer who had a complete response to radiotherapy plus ipilimumab.

The CDR3 reads CASSLGRGNGNTIYF. Written as DNA, the CDR3 is TGTGCCAGCAGCTTAGGCAGGGGGAATGGAAACACCATATATTTT. The chain has TRBV7-9 and TRBJ1-3; 7 nucleotides align to TRBD1. With V trimmed by 1 base and J by 3 bases, 3 bases remained unmatched. This CDR3 comprises 15 residues. Germline V gene data show CDR1 as SEHNR and CDR2 as FQNEAQ (reference sequence).

J is TRBJ1-5 and V is TRBV2; D not resolved. V was clipped by 6 bases and J by 0 bases, with 6 bases between them. This CDR3 comprises 13 residues. Germline CDR1 reads SNHLY; CDR2 reads FYNNEI. CDR3 amino acids: CASRQNSNQPQHF. The CDR3 DNA reads TGTGCCAGCAGGCAGAATAGCAATCAGCCCCAGCATTTT.

This clone has just one count. The V call is TRBV7-9, the J call TRBJ1-1; TRBD1 matches 7 bases. The CDR3 contains 15 residues. The V gene end was trimmed by 1 base and the J gene end by 4 bases; junction bases not matched to a gene: 6. The V gene's germline CDR1 is SEHNR and CDR2 FQNEAQ (reference sequence). The CDR3 spells CASSLEGRGVTEAFF. In nucleotides, the CDR3 is TGTGCCAGCAGCTTAGAGGGCAGGGGGGTCACTGAAGCTTTCTTT.

The V and J genes are TRBV5-6 and TRBJ1-1; 9 positions agree with TRBD1. Germline assignment: CDR1 SGHDT and CDR2 YYEEEE. V shed 0 bases and J 11 bases; nucleotides not matched to a gene: 2. The CDR3 spans 12 residues. CDR3 sequence: CASSLGDREAFF. The CDR3 region has the DNA TGTGCCAGCAGCTTGGGGGACAGGGAGGCTTTCTTT.

The chain links TRBV2 to TRBJ1-5; weak D call: TRBD1 (5 bases). Germline V gene data show CDR1 as SNHLY and CDR2 as FYNNEI. The V end lost 5 bases, the J end lost 0 bases, and 17 bases lay between the germline ends. CDR3 length: 17 amino acids. CDR3: CASSLSGGHLSNQPQHF. The CDR3 coding sequence is TGTGCCAGCAGTCTAAGTGGCGGACACCTTAGCAATCAGCCCCAGCATTTT.